This T cell receptor (beta chain) was obtained from a study of T cells in Graves' hyperthyroidism and ophthalmopathy. This clonotype was recorded a few times. What it binds is not known. Study results and caveats: Within blood appeared most thyroid clonotypes that had expanded above 0.001. Using 13 V-J features, a model discriminated ophthalmopathy from stable hyperthyroidism.

The length of the CDR3 is 13 residues. Germline V gene data show CDR1 as SQVTM and CDR2 as ANQGSEA. V was trimmed by 7 bases and J by 4 bases, leaving 16 bases between them. The investigators amplified TCR beta CDR3 regions from RNA transcripts. In the first-round RT-PCR of the TCR CDR3, the HTBI primer set was used. TCRdb re-called the multiplex PCR reads with MiXCR, one entry per CDR3 protein. The repertoire consists of about 640,000 distinct CDR3 sequences, with around 21% occurring once and the leading ten covering 34%. V is TRBV29-1 and J is TRBJ1-2; D is uncertain. The receptor comes from a man aged 25-40 years with Graves' ophthalmopathy. Sequenced: blood. The DNA for the CDR3 is TGCAGCGCTACGGCCGGCGGCGGCTATGGCTACACCTTC. The encoded protein is CSATAGGGYGYTF.